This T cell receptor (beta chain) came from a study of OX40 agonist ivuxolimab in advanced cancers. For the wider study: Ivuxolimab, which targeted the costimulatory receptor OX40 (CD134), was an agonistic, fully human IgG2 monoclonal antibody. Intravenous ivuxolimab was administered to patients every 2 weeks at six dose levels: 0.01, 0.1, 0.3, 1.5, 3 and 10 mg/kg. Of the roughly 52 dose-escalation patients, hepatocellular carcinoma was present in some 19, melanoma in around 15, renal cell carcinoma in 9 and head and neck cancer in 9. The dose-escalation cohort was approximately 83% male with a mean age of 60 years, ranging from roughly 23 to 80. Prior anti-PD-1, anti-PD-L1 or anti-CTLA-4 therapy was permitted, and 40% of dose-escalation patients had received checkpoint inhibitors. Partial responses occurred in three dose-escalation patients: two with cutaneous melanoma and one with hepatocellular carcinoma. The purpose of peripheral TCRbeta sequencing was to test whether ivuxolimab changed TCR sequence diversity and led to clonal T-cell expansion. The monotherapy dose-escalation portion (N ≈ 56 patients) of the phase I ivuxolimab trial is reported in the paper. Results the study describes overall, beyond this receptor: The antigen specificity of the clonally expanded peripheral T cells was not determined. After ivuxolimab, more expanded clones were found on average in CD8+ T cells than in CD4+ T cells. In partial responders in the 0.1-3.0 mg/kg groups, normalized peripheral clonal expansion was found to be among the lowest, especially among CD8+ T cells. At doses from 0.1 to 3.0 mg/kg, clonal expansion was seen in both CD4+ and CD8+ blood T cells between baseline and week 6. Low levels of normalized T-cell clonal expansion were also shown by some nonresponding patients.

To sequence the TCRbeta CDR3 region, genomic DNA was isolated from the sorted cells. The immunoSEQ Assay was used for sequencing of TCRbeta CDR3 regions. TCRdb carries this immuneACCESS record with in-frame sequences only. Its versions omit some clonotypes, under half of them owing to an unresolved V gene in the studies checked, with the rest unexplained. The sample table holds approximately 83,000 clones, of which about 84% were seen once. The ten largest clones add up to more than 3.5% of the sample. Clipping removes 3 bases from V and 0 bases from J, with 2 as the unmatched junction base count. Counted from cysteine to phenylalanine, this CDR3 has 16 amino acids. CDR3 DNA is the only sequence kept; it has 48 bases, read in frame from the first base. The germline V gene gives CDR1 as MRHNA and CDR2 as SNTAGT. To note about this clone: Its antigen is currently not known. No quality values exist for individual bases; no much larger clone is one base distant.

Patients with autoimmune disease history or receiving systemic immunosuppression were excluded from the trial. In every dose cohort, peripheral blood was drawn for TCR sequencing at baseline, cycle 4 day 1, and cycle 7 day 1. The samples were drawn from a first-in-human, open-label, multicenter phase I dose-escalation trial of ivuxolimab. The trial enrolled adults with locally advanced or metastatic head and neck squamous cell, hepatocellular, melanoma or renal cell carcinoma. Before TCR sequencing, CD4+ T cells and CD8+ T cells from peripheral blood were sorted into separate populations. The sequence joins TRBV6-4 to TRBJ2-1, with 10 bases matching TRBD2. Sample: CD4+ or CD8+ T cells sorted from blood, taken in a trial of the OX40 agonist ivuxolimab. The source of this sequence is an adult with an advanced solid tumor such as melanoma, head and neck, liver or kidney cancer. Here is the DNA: TGTGCCAGCAGTGAACTAGCGGGGCCCTCCTACAATGAGCAGTTCTTC. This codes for CASSELAGPSYNEQFF.